Following are 14 T cell receptor beta chains from one sample sequenced in a study of CD8+CD57+ T cells in acquired aplastic anemia. CDR3 and TCR beta VDJ profiling relied on genomic DNA as the template. Using its own MiXCR run on the reads, TCRdb lists one record per CDR3 protein. The sample consists of hundreds of thousands of distinct CDR3 sequences, 65% to 75% of them appearing once. The sample comprised sorted CD4+, CD8+, or CD8+CD57+ T cells (not recorded which) from PBMCs. Receptors originate from a human donor in good health, serving as a control.

The CDR3 reads CASSTTRTSSPLHF. The CDR3 bases are TGTGCCAGCAGTACCACCCGAACAAGTTCACCCCTCCACTTT. The chain recombines TRBV12-3 or TRBV12-4 with TRBJ1-6; D gene unclear. The CDR3 is made up of 14 amino acids. V was pared by 5 bases and J by 9 bases, with 14 bases between.

Many counts were recorded for this clonotype. V gene TRBV20-1 combines with J gene TRBJ1-3; D may be TRBD1 (5 bases). The V gene lost 0 bases and the J gene lost 0 bases, with 18 bases spanning the gap. CDR1 is DFQATT and CDR2 is SNEGSKA in the germline V gene (reference sequence). The length of the CDR3 is 18 residues. The CDR3: CSARDPTRGLNSGNTIYF. CDR3 coding DNA: TGCAGTGCTAGAGATCCGACTAGGGGACTTAACTCTGGAAACACCATATATTTT.

The V gene is TRBV7-2, the J gene TRBJ1-2, with D hard to call. The germline V gene encodes CDR1 SGHTA and CDR2 FQGNSA. The CDR3 has 15 residues. Trimming stripped 7 bases from V and 8 bases from J, with 23 bases between. The CDR3 here is CASTGSSGCVSGYTF. The CDR3 DNA is TGTGCCAGCACGGGGAGCAGTGGGTGCGTCTCAGGCTACACCTTC.

This clonotype was seen once. The V gene is TRBV20-1, the J gene TRBJ1-5; no firm D call. The CDR3 runs to 13 residues. Trimming took off 4 bases at V and 4 bases at J, with 11 bases between the two ends. Germline CDR1 and CDR2: DFQATT and SNEGSKA (reference sequence). In nucleotides, the CDR3 is TGCAGTGCTATCCGGGCCGTGAATCAGCCCCAGCATTTT. Translating gives CSAIRAVNQPQHF.

This clonotype was seen repeatedly, ten times or more. The rearrangement joins TRBV7-2 to TRBJ2-1, with a tentative D call TRBD2 (7 bases). The CDR3 has 16 residues. The germline gives CDR1 SGHTA, CDR2 FQGNSA. V lost 6 bases to trimming and J lost 0 bases, with 15 bases between them. CDR3 protein: CASSQRGGGSYNEQFF. In DNA form, the CDR3 reads TGTGCCAGCAGTCAGAGGGGGGGGGGCTCCTACAATGAGCAGTTCTTC.

The count of this clonotype is one. This chain joins TRBV7-2 and TRBJ2-5; possibly TRBD1 or TRBD2 for D (5 bases each). Looked up from germline, CDR1 is SGHTA and CDR2 is FQGNSA. The CDR3 is made up of 15 amino acids. V lost 9 bases and J lost 5, with 22 bases in between. The CDR3 region has the DNA TGTGCCAGTACGGGGACGGTGAACACCGGGGAGACCCAGTACTTC. It translates to CASTGTVNTGETQYF. The whole variable domain, remainder taken from reference TRBV7-2 and TRBJ2-5, is GAGVSQSPSNKVTEKGKDVELRCDPISGHTALYWYRQSLGQGLEFLIYFQGNSAPDKSGLPSDRFSAERTGGSVSTLTIQRTQQEDSAVYLCASTGTVNTGETQYFGPGTRLLVL.

This clonotype was counted ten times or more. J is TRBJ1-1 and V is TRBV15, with 9 bases aligning to TRBD1. This CDR3 contains 16 residues. The germline V gene encodes CDR1 LNHNV and CDR2 YYDKDF (reference sequence). Trimming at V came to 0 bases and at J to 4 bases, leaving 6 bases not matched to a gene. CDR3 loop: CATSRDLGQGSTEAFF. The CDR3 nucleotides read TGTGCCACCAGCAGAGATCTAGGACAGGGGAGCACTGAAGCTTTCTTT.

The V and J genes are TRBV7-6 and TRBJ2-7, with 7 bases fitting TRBD1. The V and J ends lost 5 bases and 0 bases, in that order; junction bases with no gene match: 4. The CDR3 contains 14 residues. The germline V gene has CDR1 SGHVS and CDR2 FNYEAQ. In DNA form, the CDR3 reads TGTGCCAGCAGCATGGGACAGAGCTCCTACGAGCAGTACTTC. Translating gives CASSMGQSSYEQYF.

On this clonotype itself: Being one base from a much bigger clone, this may be a read error. The chain joins TRBV30 to TRBJ1-6; no clear D. Germline V gene lookup returns CDR1 GTSNPN and CDR2 SVGIG (reference sequence). The CDR3 is made up of 14 amino acids. V was shortened by 2 bases and J by 10 bases, with 15 bases between the two germline ends. The CDR3 DNA reads as TGTGCCTGGAGTAATCGTGGGGAGAGATCACCCCTCCACTTT. This sequence encodes CAWSNRGERSPLHF.

In regard to this clonotype: The junction differs from germline at one of its ends, possibly a read error. This chain uses TRBV15 with TRBJ1-2, with 9 bases aligning to TRBD1. The CDR3 sequence is 14 residues long. CDR1 is LNHNV and CDR2 is YYDKDF in the germline V gene (reference sequence). CDR3 region: CATSWDRVGRYTYF. CDR3 sequence (DNA): TGTGCCACCAGCTGGGACAGGGTAGGTCGCTACACGTACTTC.

This chain links TRBV2 with TRBJ2-5; D possibly matches TRBD1 or TRBD2 (6 bases each). Trimming left V 7 bases short and J 5 bases short, with 14 bases between. Per the germline V gene, CDR1 is SNHLY and CDR2 is FYNNEI. The CDR3 sequence is 13 residues long. CDR3 coding DNA: TGTGCCAGCATGGGGGGCAGGGCTGAGACCCAGTACTTC. Translating it yields CASMGGRAETQYF.

This clonotype was seen once. A much larger clone sits a single nucleotide away, making a read error possible. The chain links TRBV6-2 or TRBV6-3 to TRBJ1-2; TRBD1 is a possible D gene (5 bases). The CDR3 totals 13 residues. V was trimmed by 0 bases and J by 7 bases, leaving 9 bases between them. CDR1 and CDR2 from the germline V gene are MNHEY and SVGEGT. The CDR3 loop is CASSYSGVTGYTF. The CDR3 bases are TGTGCCAGCAGTTACTCGGGGGTGACTGGCTACACCTTC.

This clonotype was found a few times. As DNA, the CDR3 is TGTGCCAGCAGTCTAGGCGTGGGGTACGAGCAGTACTTC. Amino acids: CASSLGVGYEQYF. The rearrangement uses TRBV9 and TRBJ2-7; D call uncertain. The length of the CDR3 is 13 residues. Trimming removed 5 bases at V and 4 bases at J, with 13 bases between. Per the germline V gene, CDR1 is SGDLS and CDR2 is YYNGEE.

J is TRBJ2-7 and V is TRBV29-1, with 12 bases lining up with TRBD1. Trimming took 6 bases from V and 3 from J; bases not matched to a gene: 12. Germline values: CDR1 SQVTM, CDR2 ANQGSEA. The CDR3 is 16 residues long. The CDR3 nucleotides read TGCAGCGTCAAGGCCGGGACAGGGGGCCCAAACTACGAGCAGTACTTC. As protein: CSVKAGTGGPNYEQYF.